The sequence of this T cell receptor (beta chain) was determined in a study of siplizumab effects on memory and regulatory T cells. Some clones are missing from TCRdb's copy, which holds only in-frame ones; the method was immunoSEQ multiplex PCR. The table includes about 100,000 clones, around 92% detected once. Losses at the gene ends were 1 base for V and 1 base for J; bases not matched to a gene: 4. Germline V gene data show CDR1 as MDHEN and CDR2 as SYDVKM. The CDR3 runs to 15 residues. This rearrangement joins TRBV28 to TRBJ2-7, with 7 bases fitting TRBD2. The clonotype comes from a human donor in good health. Some clones in this sample may be carry-over from other donors' samples. Sequencing input: CD4+ T cells sorted from blood. The CDR3 loop is CASSLSYGGSYEQYF. Here the CDR3 DNA reads TGTGCCAGCAGTTTATCGTACGGGGGGTCCTACGAGCAGTACTTC.